This TCR beta chain was profiled in a study of patients and donors after allogeneic stem cell transplantation (dated by TCRdb to about 2020). V was cut back by 5 bases and J by 2 bases, leaving a gap of 10 bases between them. Spanning cysteine to phenylalanine, the CDR3 consists of 13 amino acids. Only the CDR3 DNA is retained, 39 bases long and in frame from the first base. Based on the germline V gene (reference sequence), the CDR1 and CDR2 sequences are GTSNPN and SVGIG. The library was generated by RT-PCR. The listed sequencing device is NextSeq 550. TCRdb itself trimmed the public reads at Q25 with fastp, ran MiXCR and retained productive beta chains. Rows with a matching CDR3 protein are joined into one entry that keeps the most common DNA and genes. In this sample the table shows about 96,000 distinct CDR3 sequences, around 46% of which occur a single time. The ten top clones hold under 70% of the sample.

On this clonotype: Its specific antigen is unknown. No base quality information exists; no much larger clone differs at one position.

In this chain, TRBV30 is recombined with TRBJ1-3; no D gene is confidently identified. The sequenced sample consisted of blood, either unsorted or a sorted T cell fraction (not recorded which). The clonotype originates from a human donor who was either an allogeneic HSCT recipient or a stem cell or donor lymphocyte infusion donor (not recorded which). It is not recorded whose cells these are; they may come from a transplant donor. The sequence in DNA is TGTGCCTGGCGACGAATACCTGGAAACACCATATATTTT. The resulting protein is CAWRRIPGNTIYF. With the portions outside the CDR3 filled from the reference TRBV30 and TRBJ1-3 genes, the complete variable region becomes SQTIHQWPATLVQPVGSPLSLECTVEGTSNPNLYWYRQAAGRGLQLLFYSVGIGQISSEVPQNLSASRPQDRQFILSSKKLLLSDSGFYLCAWRRIPGNTIYFGEGSWLTVV.